Listed below are T cell receptor beta chains from one sample, sequenced in a study of radiation and T cells in renal cell carcinoma. This table comes from immunoSEQ multiplex PCR, and its TCRdb copy is limited to in-frame clones, with some not included. Altogether around 94,000 clones are present, approximately 80% being singletons, with the ten largest covering 9.4%. This specimen consisted of blood, obtained from a patient whose treatment included radiotherapy and nephrectomy. Every receptor here comes from a man aged 50 or older with renal cell carcinoma. Each CDR3 is given without its conserved first and last residue. The order of the fields is V gene, clone size, J gene, CDR3 protein. Part of the rows lack a size; the others show once, few, many or a class for expanded clones.

V gene: TRBV19
clone size: .
J gene: TRBJ2-5
CDR3 protein: ASSIFGTGEVQETQY

V gene: TRBV27
clone size: .
J gene: TRBJ2-1
CDR3 protein: ASSLYKRSYNEQF

V gene: TRBV18
clone size: .
J gene: TRBJ2-7
CDR3 protein: ASSPGPSYEQY

V gene: TRBV18
clone size: .
J gene: TRBJ2-7
CDR3 protein: ASSQGQSRGPYEQY

V gene: TRBV4-1
clone size: few
J gene: TRBJ2-3
CDR3 protein: ASSRAPGLADPRWDTQY

V gene: TRBV5-4
clone size: .
J gene: TRBJ1-1
CDR3 protein: ASSARDRGPEAF

V gene: TRBV11-1
clone size: .
J gene: TRBJ2-7
CDR3 protein: ASSFNAAYEQY

V gene: TRBV10-3
clone size: few
J gene: TRBJ1-1
CDR3 protein: AINGGRDTEAF

V gene: TRBV5-1
clone size: .
J gene: TRBJ2-3
CDR3 protein: ASSLESLFTDTQY

V gene: TRBV5-1
clone size: .
J gene: TRBJ2-7
CDR3 protein: ASSSGTGGQY

V gene: TRBV5-1
clone size: .
J gene: TRBJ2-4
CDR3 protein: ASSLWEANIQY

V gene: TRBV9
clone size: .
J gene: TRBJ2-6
CDR3 protein: ASDAFGAPGANVLT

V gene: TRBV5-1
clone size: .
J gene: TRBJ1-3
CDR3 protein: ASSLGGVSGNTIY

V gene: TRBV18
clone size: few
J gene: TRBJ1-1
CDR3 protein: ASSQATGNTEAF

V gene: TRBV2
clone size: .
J gene: TRBJ2-5
CDR3 protein: ASRALMGAEETQY

V gene: TRBV27
clone size: .
J gene: TRBJ2-2
CDR3 protein: ASSLSSGSYTGELF